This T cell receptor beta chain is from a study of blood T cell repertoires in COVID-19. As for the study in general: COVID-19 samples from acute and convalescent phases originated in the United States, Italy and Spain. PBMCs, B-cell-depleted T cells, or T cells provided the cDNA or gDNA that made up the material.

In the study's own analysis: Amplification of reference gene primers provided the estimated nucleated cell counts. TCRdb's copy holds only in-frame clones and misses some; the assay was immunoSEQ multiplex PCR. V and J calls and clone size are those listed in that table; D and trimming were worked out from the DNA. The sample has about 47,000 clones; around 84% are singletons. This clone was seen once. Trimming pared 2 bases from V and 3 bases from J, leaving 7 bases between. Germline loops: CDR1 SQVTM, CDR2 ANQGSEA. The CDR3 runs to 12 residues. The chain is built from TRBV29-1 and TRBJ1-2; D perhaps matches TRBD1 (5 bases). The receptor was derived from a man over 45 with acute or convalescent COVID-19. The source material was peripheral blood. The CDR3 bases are TGCAGCGTTGAATTGACAGACTATGGCTACACCTTC. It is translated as CSVELTDYGYTF.